This T cell receptor beta chain stems from a study of PD-L1 blockade in urothelial cancer (dated by TCRdb to 2016 to 2017). Broadly, across the study: Every patient began therapy in about 2014 and was given atezolizumab 1,200 mg intravenously every 3 weeks. Twenty-five of 29 patients were identified as males with urothelial cancer of bladder origin, and a prior smoking history was reported by 18 of 29 patients. An ECOG performance status of 0 or 1 was recorded for the patients, and 0 to 3 prior chemotherapy regimens had been received by the patients. Blood samples were analyzed at two time points: 3 weeks after treatment start (second dose) and 6 weeks after treatment start. Blood samples gave a median of 141,255 T cells and approximately 80,000 unique TCRs, with a median clonality of approximately 0.08. Somatic, immune and clinical correlates of response to PD-L1 blockade with atezolizumab in urothelial cancer were the focus of an exploratory multi-omic analysis. Pretreatment tumor samples and matched peripheral blood, collected serially before and after atezolizumab treatment, underwent TCR sequencing. Durable clinical benefit meant progression-free survival longer than 6 months, and TCR features were also tested against progression-free and overall survival. In the same patients, pretreatment tumors underwent whole exome sequencing and RNA sequencing in addition to TCR sequencing. Durable clinical benefit was achieved by nine patients but not by the remaining 20. Pretreatment blood TCR-seq was available for fewer than 30 patients, at least one posttreatment blood collection was obtained for some 24 patients, and tumor TCR-seq was available for some 24 patients. Study-wide findings and limitations: A pretreatment peripheral blood TCR clonality below the median was linked to improved progression-free and overall survival. Small sample size (n of about 30) and many exploratory analyses mean the results are intended to be hypothesis-generating. Patients with durable benefit showed greater expansion of tumor-associated TCR clones in peripheral blood 3 weeks after starting treatment (n ≈ 23, p = 0.022).

The CDR3 contains 11 residues, cysteine and phenylalanine counted. Of all the DNA, just the CDR3 is kept, 33 bases in frame from base 1. Cut back by 7 bases and 3 bases, the V and J ends lie 7 bases apart. CDR1 and CDR2, looked up from the germline V gene (reference sequence), are DFQATT and SNEGSKA. Synthetic TCR analog templates were spiked into each PCR to estimate absolute template abundance from read counts. TCRbeta CDR3 regions were amplified from genomic DNA with bias-controlled V and J gene primers using the immunoSEQ assay. Rearranged TCRbeta segments were sequenced at approximately 20X coverage. As for the original processing: Clustering was used to correct sequencing errors, and CDR3s were annotated against IMGT to assign V, D and J genes. Downstream analyses used only productive TCRbeta rearrangements and left out out-of-frame or stop-codon sequences. Clonality was calculated as one minus the Shannon entropy normalized by the log of the number of unique productive sequences. Fisher's exact test with Benjamini-Hochberg correction, using a cutoff of adjusted p below 0.01, was how clones that differed between time points or between blood and tumor were identified. The immuneACCESS repertoire file appears here via TCRdb, limited to in-frame rearrangements. These files lack a portion of the clones; in checked studies, under half of the deficit traces to unresolved V genes, and the cause of the others is not known. V and J calls and clone size are those listed in that table; D and trimming were worked out from the DNA. The sample table contains about 91,000 clones; only one count was recorded for approximately 90% of them. The ten most abundant clones make up 8.5% to 9.5% of the sample.

The cohort included roughly 30 patients with locally advanced or metastatic urothelial carcinoma who were treated at Memorial Sloan Kettering on a trial protocol. Peripheral blood mononuclear cells were collected from each patient pretreatment and during treatment, giving between 1 and 8 total time points per patient. The Qiagen DNeasy Blood extraction kit was used to purify genomic DNA from total PBMCs and tumor samples. PBMCs were collected pretreatment and during treatment, and were isolated and stored as previously described. Points on this clone: Its binding antigen is unknown. It has no much larger one-base neighbor in the sample; base qualities were not kept.

The TCR was taken from a man in his sixties with urothelial cancer. The chain was built from TRBV20-1 and TRBJ2-1, with an unclear D gene assignment. The sample in question was PBMCs, obtained around atezolizumab (anti-PD-L1) treatment. The DNA reads as follows: TGCAGTGTCAGTCTCTACAATGAGCAGTTCTTC. Its translation reads: CSVSLYNEQFF.